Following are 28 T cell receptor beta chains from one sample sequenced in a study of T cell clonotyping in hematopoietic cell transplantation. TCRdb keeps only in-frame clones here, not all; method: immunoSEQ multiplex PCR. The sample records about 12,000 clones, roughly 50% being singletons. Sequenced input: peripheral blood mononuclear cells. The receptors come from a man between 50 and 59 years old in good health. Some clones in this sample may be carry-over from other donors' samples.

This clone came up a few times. The CDR3 DNA reads TGTGCCAGCAGCTTTGGAACTAGCGGGAGGACAGATACGCAGTATTTT. It is translated as CASSFGTSGRTDTQYF. V is TRBV7-6 and J is TRBJ2-3, with 12 positions matching TRBD2. Trimming cost V 3 bases and J 3 bases; bases outside gene matches: 4. The germline V gene has CDR1 SGHVS and CDR2 FNYEAQ. CDR3 size: 16 residues.

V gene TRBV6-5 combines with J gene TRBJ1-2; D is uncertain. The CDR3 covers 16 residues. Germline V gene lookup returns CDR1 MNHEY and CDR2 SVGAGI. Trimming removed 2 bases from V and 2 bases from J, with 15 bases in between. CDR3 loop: CASSYGPGDMNYGYTF. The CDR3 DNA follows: TGTGCCAGCAGTTACGGCCCCGGCGACATGAACTATGGCTACACCTTC.

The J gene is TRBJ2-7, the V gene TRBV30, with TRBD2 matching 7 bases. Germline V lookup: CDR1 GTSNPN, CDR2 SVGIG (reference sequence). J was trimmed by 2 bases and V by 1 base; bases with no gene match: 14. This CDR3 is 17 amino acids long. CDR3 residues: CAWSAPPRLAVTYEQYF. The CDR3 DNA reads TGTGCCTGGAGTGCCCCCCCCCGTCTAGCGGTTACCTACGAGCAGTACTTC.

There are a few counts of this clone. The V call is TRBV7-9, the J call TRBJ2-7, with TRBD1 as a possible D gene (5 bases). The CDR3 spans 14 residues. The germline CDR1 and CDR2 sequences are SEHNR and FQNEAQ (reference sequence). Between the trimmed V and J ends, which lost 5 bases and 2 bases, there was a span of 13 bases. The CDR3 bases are TGTGCCAGCAGCCTAGGTACAGGCACCTACGAGCAGTACTTC. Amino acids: CASSLGTGTYEQYF.

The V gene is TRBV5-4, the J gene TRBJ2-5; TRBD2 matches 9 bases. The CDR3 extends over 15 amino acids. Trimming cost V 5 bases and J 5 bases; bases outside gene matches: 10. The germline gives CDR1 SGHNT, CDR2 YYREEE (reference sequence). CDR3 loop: CASRLSGSVGETQYF. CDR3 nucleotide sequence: TGTGCCAGCAGGCTTAGCGGGAGCGTAGGTGAGACCCAGTACTTC.

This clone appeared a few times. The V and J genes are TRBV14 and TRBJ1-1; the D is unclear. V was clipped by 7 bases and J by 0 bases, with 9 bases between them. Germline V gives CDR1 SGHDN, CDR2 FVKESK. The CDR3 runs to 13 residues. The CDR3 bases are TGTGCCAGCAACCATCTTATGAACACTGAAGCTTTCTTT. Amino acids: CASNHLMNTEAFF.

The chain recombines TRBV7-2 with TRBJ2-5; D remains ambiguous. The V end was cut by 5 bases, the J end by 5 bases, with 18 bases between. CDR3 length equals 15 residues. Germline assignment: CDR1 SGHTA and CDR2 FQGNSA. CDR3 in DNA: TGTGCCAGCAGCATCCGGACCCAGGTGGGGGAGACCCAGTACTTC. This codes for CASSIRTQVGETQYF.

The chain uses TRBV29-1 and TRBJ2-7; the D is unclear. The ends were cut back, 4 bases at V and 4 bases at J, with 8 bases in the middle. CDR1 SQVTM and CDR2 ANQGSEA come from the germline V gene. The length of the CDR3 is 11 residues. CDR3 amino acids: CSVGGQYEQYF. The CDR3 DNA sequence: TGCAGCGTTGGAGGTCAGTACGAGCAGTACTTC.

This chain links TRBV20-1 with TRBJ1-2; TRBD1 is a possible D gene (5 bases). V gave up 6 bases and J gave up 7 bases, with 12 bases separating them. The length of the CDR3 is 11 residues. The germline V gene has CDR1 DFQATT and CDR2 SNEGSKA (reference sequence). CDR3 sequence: CSAPREAGYTF. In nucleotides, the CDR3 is TGCAGTGCACCCAGGGAGGCTGGCTACACCTTC.

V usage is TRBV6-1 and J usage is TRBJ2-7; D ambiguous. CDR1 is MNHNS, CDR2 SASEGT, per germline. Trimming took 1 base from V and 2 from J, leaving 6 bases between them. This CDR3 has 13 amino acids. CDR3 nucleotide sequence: TGTGCCAGCAGTGAAGGCGGAACCTACGAGCAGTACTTC. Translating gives CASSEGGTYEQYF.

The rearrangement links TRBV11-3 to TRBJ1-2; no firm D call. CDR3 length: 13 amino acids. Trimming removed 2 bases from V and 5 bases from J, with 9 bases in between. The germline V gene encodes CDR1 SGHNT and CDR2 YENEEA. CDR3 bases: TGTGCCAGCAGCTTAAGGCCCGAGTATGGCTACACCTTC. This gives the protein CASSLRPEYGYTF.

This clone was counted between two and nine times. CDR3: CAWSVRSPLHF. The CDR3 DNA follows: TGTGCCTGGAGTGTACGCTCACCCCTCCACTTT. This chain connects TRBV30 to TRBJ1-6, with D unclear. V lost 0 bases and J lost 10, with 4 bases in between. Germline V gives CDR1 GTSNPN, CDR2 SVGIG (reference sequence). This CDR3 region has 11 residues.

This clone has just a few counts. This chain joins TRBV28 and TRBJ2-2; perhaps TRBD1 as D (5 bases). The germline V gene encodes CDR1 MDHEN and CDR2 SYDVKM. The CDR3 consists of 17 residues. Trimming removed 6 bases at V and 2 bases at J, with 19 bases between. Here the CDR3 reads CASRRTPRQSNTGELFF. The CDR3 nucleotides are TGTGCCAGCAGGCGGACCCCACGACAGTCAAACACCGGGGAGCTGTTTTTT.

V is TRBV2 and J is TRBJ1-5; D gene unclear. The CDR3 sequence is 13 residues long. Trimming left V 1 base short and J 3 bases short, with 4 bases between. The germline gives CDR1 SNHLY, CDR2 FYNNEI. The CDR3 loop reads CASSEVHNQPQHF. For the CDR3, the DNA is TGTGCCAGCAGTGAAGTTCACAATCAGCCCCAGCATTTT. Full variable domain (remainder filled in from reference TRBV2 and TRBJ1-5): EPEVTQTPSHQVTQMGQEVILRCVPISNHLYFYWYRQILGQKVEFLVSFYNNEISEKSEIFDDQFSVERPDGSNFTLKIRSTKLEDSAMYFCASSEVHNQPQHFGDGTRLSIL.

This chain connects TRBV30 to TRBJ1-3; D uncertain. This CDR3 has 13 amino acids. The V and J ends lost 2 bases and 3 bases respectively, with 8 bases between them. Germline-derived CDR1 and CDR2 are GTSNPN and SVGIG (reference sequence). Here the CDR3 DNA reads TGTGCCTGGAGTTCGAACGGTGGAAACACCATATATTTT. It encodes CAWSSNGGNTIYF.

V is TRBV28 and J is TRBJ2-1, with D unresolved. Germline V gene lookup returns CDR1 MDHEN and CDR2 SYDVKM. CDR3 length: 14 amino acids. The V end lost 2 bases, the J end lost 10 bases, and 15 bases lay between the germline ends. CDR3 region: CASSLGSSRAEQFF. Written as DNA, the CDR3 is TGTGCCAGCAGTTTAGGTTCAAGCCGAGCGGAGCAGTTCTTC.

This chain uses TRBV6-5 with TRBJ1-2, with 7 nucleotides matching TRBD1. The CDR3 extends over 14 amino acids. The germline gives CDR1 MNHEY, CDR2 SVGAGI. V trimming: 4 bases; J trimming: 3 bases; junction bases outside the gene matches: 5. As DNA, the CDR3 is TGTGCCAGCAGTTGGAGGACAGGCGACTATGGCTACACCTTC. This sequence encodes CASSWRTGDYGYTF.

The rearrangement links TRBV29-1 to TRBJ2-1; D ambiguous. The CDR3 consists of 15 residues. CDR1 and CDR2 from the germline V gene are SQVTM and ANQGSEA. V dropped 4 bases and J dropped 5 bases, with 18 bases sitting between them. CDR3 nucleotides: TGCAGCGTTGGAAGGACCGATATCGTCAACAATGAGCAGTTCTTC. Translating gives CSVGRTDIVNNEQFF.

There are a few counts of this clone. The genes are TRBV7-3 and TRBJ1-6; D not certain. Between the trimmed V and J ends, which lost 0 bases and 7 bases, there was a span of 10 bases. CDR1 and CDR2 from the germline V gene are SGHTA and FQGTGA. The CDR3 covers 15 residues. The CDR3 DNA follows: TGTGCCAGCAGCTTAACCCCGAAGGAGAATTCACCCCTCCACTTT. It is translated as CASSLTPKENSPLHF.

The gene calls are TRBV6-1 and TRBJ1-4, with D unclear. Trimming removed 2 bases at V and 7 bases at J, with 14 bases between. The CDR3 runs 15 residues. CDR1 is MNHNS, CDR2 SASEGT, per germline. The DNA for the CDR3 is TGTGCCAGCAGTGAATTGATAGGAGAAGCTGAAAAACTGTTTTTT. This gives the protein CASSELIGEAEKLFF.

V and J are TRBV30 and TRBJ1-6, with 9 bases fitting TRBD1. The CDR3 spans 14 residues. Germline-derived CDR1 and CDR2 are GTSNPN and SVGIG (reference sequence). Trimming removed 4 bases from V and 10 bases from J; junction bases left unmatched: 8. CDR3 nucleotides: TGTGCCTGGAATAAAGGACAGGGGAGGTCACCCCTCCACTTT. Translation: CAWNKGQGRSPLHF. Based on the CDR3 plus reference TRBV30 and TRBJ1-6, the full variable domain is SQTIHQWPATLVQPVGSPLSLECTVEGTSNPNLYWYRQAAGRGLQLLFYSVGIGQISSEVPQNLSASRPQDRQFILSSKKLLLSDSGFYLCAWNKGQGRSPLHFGNGTRLTVT.

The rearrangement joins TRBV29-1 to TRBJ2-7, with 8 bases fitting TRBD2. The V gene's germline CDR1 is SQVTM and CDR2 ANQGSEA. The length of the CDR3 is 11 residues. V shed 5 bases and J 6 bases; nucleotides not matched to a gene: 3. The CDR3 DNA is TGCAGCGTTACGGGGGGGGCCGAGCAGTACTTC. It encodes CSVTGGAEQYF.

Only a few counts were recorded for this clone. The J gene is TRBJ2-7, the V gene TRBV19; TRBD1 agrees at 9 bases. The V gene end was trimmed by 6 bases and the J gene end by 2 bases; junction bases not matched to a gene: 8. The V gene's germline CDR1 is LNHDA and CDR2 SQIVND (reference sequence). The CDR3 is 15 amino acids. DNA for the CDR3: TGTGCCAGTAGAAAGGGACAGGGTGTCCCCTACGAGCAGTACTTC. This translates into CASRKGQGVPYEQYF.

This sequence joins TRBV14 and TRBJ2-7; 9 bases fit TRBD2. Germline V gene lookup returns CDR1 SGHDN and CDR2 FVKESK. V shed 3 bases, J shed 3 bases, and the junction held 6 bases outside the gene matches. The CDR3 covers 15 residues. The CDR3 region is CASSQLAGSLYEQYF. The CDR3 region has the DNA TGTGCCAGCAGCCAGCTAGCGGGATCACTCTACGAGCAGTACTTC.

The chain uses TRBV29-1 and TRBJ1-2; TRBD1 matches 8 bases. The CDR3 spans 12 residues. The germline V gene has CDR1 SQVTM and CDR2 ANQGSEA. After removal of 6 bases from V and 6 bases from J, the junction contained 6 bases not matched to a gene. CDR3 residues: CSVSPDRDGYTF. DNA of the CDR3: TGCAGCGTCTCACCGGACAGGGATGGCTACACCTTC. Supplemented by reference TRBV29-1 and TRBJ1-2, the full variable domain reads SAVISQKPSRDICQRGTSLTIQCQVDSQVTMMFWYRQQPGQSLTLIATANQGSEATYESGFVIDKFPISRPNLTFSTLTVSNMSPEDSSIYLCSVSPDRDGYTFGSGTRLTVV.

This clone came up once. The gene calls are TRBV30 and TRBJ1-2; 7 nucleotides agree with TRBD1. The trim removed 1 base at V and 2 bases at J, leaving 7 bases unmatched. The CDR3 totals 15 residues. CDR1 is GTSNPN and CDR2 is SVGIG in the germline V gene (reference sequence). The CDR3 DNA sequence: TGTGCCTGGAGTGGGCGGACAGGAAACAACTATGGCTACACCTTC. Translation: CAWSGRTGNNYGYTF.

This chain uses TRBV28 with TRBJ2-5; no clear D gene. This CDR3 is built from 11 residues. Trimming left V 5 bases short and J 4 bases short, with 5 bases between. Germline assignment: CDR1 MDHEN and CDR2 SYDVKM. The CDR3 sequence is CASSTSETQYF. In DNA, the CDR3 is TGTGCCAGCAGTACCTCAGAGACCCAGTACTTC.

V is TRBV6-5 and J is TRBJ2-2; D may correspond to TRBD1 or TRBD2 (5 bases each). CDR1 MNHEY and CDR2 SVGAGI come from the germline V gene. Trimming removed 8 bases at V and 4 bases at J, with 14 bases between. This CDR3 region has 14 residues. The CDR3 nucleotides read TGTGCCAGCGCCGATCCGGGACCCACCGGGGAGCTGTTTTTT. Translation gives CASADPGPTGELFF.